The clone carrying this TCR beta chain came up many times. The antigen is undetermined. The data were obtained in a study of T-cell reconstitution after alpha-beta-depleted transplantation in children. General observations from the study: Recipient T cells and thymic progenitors that survived gave rise to the high TCRbeta diversity observed at day 60 in some patients. As was reported, about two months after transplant, alpha-beta T cells came from several hundred expanded graft clones.

CDR1 and CDR2 (germline): SGHRS, YFSETQ. The CDR3 runs to 15 residues. The junction had 2 bases not matched to a gene; V was cut back by 2 bases and J by 3 bases. Using unique molecular identifiers, the investigators prepared the TCRbeta library. Using its own MiXCR run on the PCR reads, TCRdb lists one record per CDR3 protein. The data contain some 450,000 distinct CDR3 sequences, about 45% of them singletons. Sample: PBMCs, taken before TCRalphabeta/CD19-depleted stem cell transplant. This sequence originates from a girl aged 2-9 years with aplastic anemia, due to receive a stem cell transplant. The rearrangement uses TRBV5-1 and TRBJ2-2; 9 nucleotides line up with TRBD1. The CDR3 region is CASSLRQGDTGELFF. CDR3 bases: TGCGCCAGCAGCTTACGACAGGGGGACACCGGGGAGCTGTTTTTT.